This T cell receptor (beta chain) was obtained from a study of blood T cell repertoires in COVID-19. Study as a whole: There were acute and convalescent COVID-19 samples, and they came from the United States, Italy and Spain.

The CDR3 extends over 18 amino acids. CDR1 and CDR2 from the germline V gene are SGHRS and YFSETQ. Trimming removed 5 bases from V and 0 bases from J; junction bases left unmatched: 13. Those enrolled, adults aged roughly 18 to 89 years, came from some 25 US areas. Individuals in the exposed group had encountered a COVID-19 case within 2 weeks preceding study entry. Repertoires were generated with immunoSEQ multiplex PCR, while TCRdb's copy carries only in-frame clones and drops some. The data hold about 250,000 clones, with around 90% observed a single time. This clonotype was obtained from a woman in her forties who had been exposed to COVID-19. Input material: PBMCs or T cells enriched from blood (not recorded which). This chain joins TRBV5-1 and TRBJ2-2, with TRBD1 matching 7 bases. This CDR3 is CASRIGYPQGANTGELFF. CDR3 DNA sequence: TGCGCCAGCAGGATAGGATATCCGCAGGGGGCGAACACCGGGGAGCTGTTTTTT.